These 13 T cell receptor beta chains originate from one sample sequenced in a study of read filtering for tumor transcriptome and immune sequencing. From roughly 390 ng of RNA, a library with molecular barcoded alpha/delta and beta/gamma adaptors was made. TCRdb re-called the reads through MiXCR, storing one row per CDR3 protein. This table holds approximately 140,000 distinct CDR3 sequences, around 13% found once. The specimen was a population of CD138-negative cells sorted from bone marrow. The receptors stem from a donor at least 40 years old with multiple myeloma.

This clonotype came up many times. The genes are TRBV6-5 and TRBJ2-1; 12 bases agree with TRBD1. Trimming removed 10 bases from V and 9 bases from J; junction bases left unmatched: 10. Germline CDR1 and CDR2: MNHEY and SVGAGI. The CDR3 loop spans 14 amino acids. The CDR3 region is CAIRAGQGAVEQFF. For the CDR3, the DNA is TGTGCCATCCGGGCGGGACAGGGGGCGGTTGAGCAGTTCTTC.

This clonotype was counted only a few times. The chain uses TRBV30 and TRBJ1-3, with D perhaps TRBD1 (5 bases). Per germline, CDR1 GTSNPN and CDR2 SVGIG (reference sequence). The V end was cut by 2 bases, the J end by 0 bases, with 11 bases between. The CDR3 has 15 residues. The CDR3 DNA is TGTGCCTGGAGTAACGACAGACTCTCTGGAAACACCATATATTTT. This codes for CAWSNDRLSGNTIYF.

This clonotype appeared many times. This chain connects TRBV29-1 to TRBJ2-1; D is possibly TRBD2 (6 bases). The CDR3 covers 14 residues. Germline-derived CDR1 and CDR2 are SQVTM and ANQGSEA. The V and J ends lost 8 bases and 3 bases respectively, with 17 bases between them. CDR3 region: CSSTLAVLYNEQFF. The DNA of the CDR3 is TGCAGCTCCACCTTAGCGGTTCTCTACAATGAGCAGTTCTTC.

This clonotype was recorded at least ten times. The chain links TRBV11-3 to TRBJ2-1; TRBD2 agrees at 13 bases. Germline-derived CDR1 and CDR2 are SGHNT and YENEEA. Trimming at V came to 5 bases and at J to 6 bases, leaving 7 bases not matched to a gene. The CDR3 runs 16 residues. CDR3 loop: CASSQSTSGRGNEQFF. In DNA form, the CDR3 reads TGTGCCAGCAGCCAATCCACTAGCGGGAGGGGCAATGAGCAGTTCTTC.

This clonotype was recorded many times. This is likely a read error, given that the CDR3 carries no conserved phenylalanine or tryptophan at its end. V is TRBV4-3 and J is TRBJ2-1, with 9 bases fitting TRBD2. After removal of 0 bases from V and 0 bases from J, the junction contained 6 bases not matched to a gene. CDR3 length: 18 residues. Germline-derived CDR1 and CDR2 are LGHNA and YSLEER. The CDR3 DNA follows: TGCGCCAGCAGCCAAGATTGGAAACTAGCGGGCTCCTACAATGAGCAGTTCCTC. This gives the protein CASSQDWKLAGSYNEQFL.

This clonotype was picked up many times. V gene TRBV7-2 combines with J gene TRBJ2-7; the D is unclear. Deletions cut 3 bases from V and 2 bases from J, with 8 bases between. Germline CDR1 SGHTA, CDR2 FQGNSA. The CDR3 has 13 amino acids. This CDR3 reads CASSLFRTYEQYF. As DNA, the CDR3 is TGTGCCAGCAGCTTGTTCCGGACCTACGAGCAGTACTTC.

On this clonotype: A much bigger clone sits one base away, suggesting this may be a read error. V gene TRBV7-6 combines with J gene TRBJ2-1; 9 nucleotides align to TRBD2. Germline V gene sequence: CDR1 SGHVS, CDR2 FNYEAQ. The length of the CDR3 is 15 residues. CDR3: CASSLGSGSSHEQSF. CDR3 bases: TGTGCCAGCAGCTTAGGTAGCGGGAGTTCGCATGAGCAGTCCTTC.

Ten or more counts support this clonotype. The rearrangement uses TRBV5-4 and TRBJ2-1, with 7 bases fitting TRBD2. V lost 5 bases, J lost 6 bases, and 5 bases stayed unmatched. The CDR3 has 13 amino acids. The germline CDR1 and CDR2 sequences are SGHNT and YYREEE (reference sequence). The CDR3 bases are TGTGCCAGCAGGAAACTAGCGTCCAATGAGCAGTTCTTC. Protein product: CASRKLASNEQFF. The variable domain in full, completed from reference TRBV5-4 and TRBJ2-1, reads ETGVTQSPTHLIKTRGQQVTLRCSSQSGHNTVSWYQQALGQGPQFIFQYYREEENGRGNFPPRFSGLQFPNYSSELNVNALELDDSALYLCASRKLASNEQFFGPGTRLTVL.

This clonotype was detected ten times or more. The rearrangement links TRBV27 to TRBJ2-1; D unclear. The V gene's germline CDR1 is MNHEY and CDR2 SMNVEV (reference sequence). V lost 3 bases to trimming and J lost 14 bases, with 11 bases between them. CDR3 size: 11 residues. The CDR3 coding sequence is TGTGCCAGCAGTTTGGGCCTTTTGGAGTTCTTC. It yields the protein CASSLGLLEFF.

Only one count was recorded for this clonotype. A much bigger clone sits one base away, suggesting this may be a read error. The V and J genes are TRBV6-1 and TRBJ2-7, with D uncertain. Germline loops: CDR1 MNHNS, CDR2 SASEGT. This CDR3 comprises 15 residues. The ends were cut back, 0 bases at V and 6 bases at J, with 15 bases in the middle. CDR3: CASSEAWVMGCEQYF. The CDR3 DNA reads TGTGCCAGCAGTGAAGCCTGGGTAATGGGGTGCGAGCAGTACTTC.

As for this clonotype: An end of the junction differs from the germline gene, which may be a read error. The chain is built from TRBV4-1 and TRBJ2-4; D unresolved. The CDR3 length is 14 residues. Germline V gene lookup returns CDR1 MGHRA and CDR2 YSYEKL. In nucleotides, the CDR3 is TGCGCCTGCAGCCAAGGAACAGAGAAAAACATTCAGTACTTC. Protein product: CACSQGTEKNIQYF.

This clonotype was seen repeatedly, ten times or more. The chain joins TRBV29-1 to TRBJ2-7; 9 bases line up with TRBD1. V lost 4 bases, J lost 4 bases, and 17 bases stayed unmatched. CDR1 and CDR2 from the germline V gene are SQVTM and ANQGSEA. This CDR3 has 17 residues. CDR3 protein: CSVAPGTGTSASYEQYF. The CDR3 nucleotides read TGCAGCGTTGCTCCCGGGACAGGGACCTCGGCTTCATACGAGCAGTACTTC.

The chain carries TRBV6-5 and TRBJ1-6; 7 bases are shared with TRBD1. V shed 8 bases and J 10 bases; nucleotides not matched to a gene: 5. Germline lookup yields CDR1 MNHEY and CDR2 SVGAGI. CDR3 length equals 12 residues. CDR3 bases: TGTGCCAGCGGGACAGCACCCTCACCCCTCCACTTT. Its protein is CASGTAPSPLHF.